A single sample is the source of the 18 T cell receptor beta chains below, sequenced in a study of T cells in Graves' hyperthyroidism and ophthalmopathy. The CDR3 regions of TCR beta were amplified from RNA transcripts. The study used the HTBI primer set for a first-round RT-PCR of the TCR CDR3. TCRdb reprocessed the multiplex PCR reads via MiXCR and lists one record per CDR3 protein. The sample has a few hundred thousand distinct CDR3 sequences, around 15% seen once. Sequenced material: blood. Source of these receptors: a woman in her thirties with Graves' ophthalmopathy.

A note on this clonotype: This may arise from a read error, as a much more abundant clone is one base away. The CDR3 region has the DNA TGCAGTGCTAGGGGACAGGTGTACTATGGCTACACCTTC. This sequence encodes CSARGQVYYGYTF. V is TRBV20-1 and J is TRBJ1-2, with 8 nucleotides matching TRBD1. The V gene's germline CDR1 is DFQATT and CDR2 SNEGSKA (reference sequence). The J segment lost 3 bases and the V segment lost 3 bases, leaving 3 bases of the junction unmatched. This CDR3 is built from 13 residues.

The chain uses TRBV6-1 and TRBJ2-7; no clear D. CDR1 MNHNS and CDR2 SASEGT come from the germline V gene. The CDR3 consists of 11 residues. Between the trimmed V and J ends, which lost 7 bases and 4 bases, there was a span of 8 bases. The CDR3 sequence is CASTGLYEQYF. For the CDR3, the DNA is TGTGCCAGCACGGGTCTTTACGAGCAGTACTTC.

The CDR3 DNA reads as TGTGCCAGCAGCTTAGTGGGGCCGAACACTGAAGCTTTCTTT. Its protein product is CASSLVGPNTEAFF. The chain has TRBV7-8 and TRBJ1-1; TRBD1 is a possible D gene (5 bases). V lost 1 base and J 1 base, leaving 7 bases between the germline ends. The germline CDR1 and CDR2 sequences are SGHVS and FQNEAQ. CDR3 length: 14 residues.

The table lists this clonotype with many counts. The chain has TRBV12-3 or TRBV12-4 and TRBJ1-1; D unclear. The V and J ends lost 6 bases and 5 bases respectively, with 19 bases between them. The CDR3 sequence is 15 residues long. Written as DNA, the CDR3 is TGTGCCAGCAGCGCGACAAGGTGGATGGAGACTGAAGCTTTCTTT. Its protein is CASSATRWMETEAFF.

This chain links TRBV11-2 with TRBJ2-3, with 13 bases aligning to TRBD2. Trimming removed 5 bases from V and 2 bases from J; junction bases left unmatched: 10. From germline, CDR1 is SGHAT and CDR2 FQNNGV. The CDR3 is 18 residues long. The CDR3 loop is CASSPTGLAGADTDTQYF. In DNA, the CDR3 is TGTGCCAGCAGCCCAACCGGACTAGCGGGGGCTGACACAGATACGCAGTATTTT.

This clonotype was counted at least ten times. This chain joins TRBV7-9 and TRBJ2-5; 7 nucleotides match TRBD1. The junction had 16 bases not matched to a gene; V was cut back by 5 bases and J by 7 bases. The CDR3 has 16 amino acids. Germline V lookup: CDR1 SEHNR, CDR2 FQNEAQ (reference sequence). CDR3 region: CASSQTFGEQGWTQYF. DNA for the CDR3: TGTGCCAGCAGCCAAACTTTCGGGGAACAGGGGTGGACCCAGTACTTC.

This clonotype was counted ten times or more. The rearrangement joins TRBV7-2 to TRBJ2-3, with D perhaps TRBD2 (5 bases). Germline-derived CDR1 and CDR2 are SGHTA and FQGNSA. The CDR3 is 16 residues long. Trimming pared 1 base from V and 1 base from J, leaving 12 bases between. CDR3 DNA sequence: TGTGCCAGCAGCTTAGTTAAAGGGAGCGGCACAGATACGCAGTATTTT. Translation gives CASSLVKGSGTDTQYF.

V gene TRBV19 combines with J gene TRBJ2-1; 8 nucleotides align to TRBD2. The CDR3 covers 15 residues. V was pared by 4 bases and J by 4 bases, with 6 bases of the junction left unmatched. In germline, CDR1 is LNHDA, CDR2 SQIVND (reference sequence). The CDR3 region is CASSKVGGAYNEQFF. CDR3 nucleotide sequence: TGTGCCAGTAGTAAGGTCGGGGGGGCATACAATGAGCAGTTCTTC.

This clonotype has a handful of counts. The chain carries TRBV19 and TRBJ1-4, with D maybe TRBD1 (5 bases). Trimming took 5 bases from V and 2 from J, leaving 12 bases between them. The CDR3 consists of 15 residues. Per germline, CDR1 LNHDA and CDR2 SQIVND (reference sequence). The CDR3 loop is CASSAGTATNEKLFF. The CDR3 DNA follows: TGTGCCAGTAGTGCCGGGACCGCTACTAATGAAAAACTGTTTTTT.

This clonotype was observed at least ten times. This chain joins TRBV19 and TRBJ1-2; no clear D. The CDR3 length is 13 residues. Trimming shortened V by 6 bases and J by 2 bases, and 10 bases separated the two germline ends. Per germline, CDR1 LNHDA and CDR2 SQIVND (reference sequence). The CDR3 nucleotides read TGTGCCAGTAGCAGTAGACCGAACTATGGCTACACCTTC. Amino acids: CASSSRPNYGYTF.

This chain connects TRBV30 to TRBJ1-6; 7 positions agree with TRBD1. Germline trimming cut 4 bases from V and 10 bases from J; bases unmatched to any gene: 7. The length of the CDR3 is 13 residues. Germline V gene data show CDR1 as GTSNPN and CDR2 as SVGIG (reference sequence). The CDR3 loop is CAWNENRGSPLHF. The CDR3 DNA follows: TGTGCCTGGAACGAGAACAGGGGATCACCCCTCCACTTT.

This clonotype was detected ten times or more. This sequence joins TRBV27 and TRBJ1-5, with a weak D call TRBD1 (5 bases). Trimming left V 10 bases short and J 7 bases short, with 17 bases between. Germline V CDR1 and CDR2: MNHEY, SMNVEV (reference sequence). The CDR3 spans 13 residues. The CDR3 DNA reads as TGTGCCACGGGGGATTCGGCAAGGCAGCCCCAGCATTTT. Translating it yields CATGDSARQPQHF.

This clonotype was seen just once. The V gene is TRBV6-2 or TRBV6-3, the J gene TRBJ2-2; D is unclear. Trimming pared 6 bases from V and 0 bases from J, leaving 17 bases between. CDR1 is MNHEY, CDR2 SVGEGT, per germline. This CDR3 contains 17 residues. CDR3 in DNA: TGTGCCAGCAGCTTACTCGAGACGGCAGCGAACACCGGGGAGCTGTTTTTT. Protein: CASSLLETAANTGELFF.

This clonotype was picked up many times. The CDR3 region is CSVEGGIAGELFF. In nucleotides, the CDR3 is TGCAGCGTTGAAGGGGGTATAGCCGGGGAGCTGTTTTTT. The gene calls are TRBV29-1 and TRBJ2-2; no clear D gene. CDR1 is SQVTM and CDR2 is ANQGSEA in the germline V gene. The ends were cut back, 1 base at V and 6 bases at J, with 9 bases in the middle. The CDR3 has 13 residues.

This chain joins TRBV7-9 and TRBJ2-1, with D perhaps given as TRBD1 or TRBD2 (5 bases each). The V gene lost 0 bases and the J gene lost 8 bases, with 8 bases spanning the gap. The CDR3 contains 13 residues. Germline CDR1 reads SEHNR; CDR2 reads FQNEAQ (reference sequence). The CDR3 loop reads CASSLAGTHEQFF. CDR3 coding DNA: TGTGCCAGCAGCTTAGCAGGGACCCATGAGCAGTTCTTC.

In the case of this clonotype: Being one base from a much bigger clone, this may be a read error. The chain couples TRBV7-8 to TRBJ1-5, with TRBD1 identical over 7 bases. The J segment lost 3 bases and the V segment lost 5 bases, leaving 22 bases of the junction unmatched. Germline V CDR1 and CDR2: SGHVS, FQNEAQ. The CDR3 spans 20 residues. The CDR3 is CASSPLLLTGTLNNNQPQHF. CDR3 nucleotides: TGTGCCAGCAGCCCACTACTACTGACAGGGACCTTGAATAACAATCAGCCCCAGCATTTT.

This clonotype appeared many times. J is TRBJ1-1 and V is TRBV27; 8 bases align to TRBD1. Per germline, CDR1 MNHEY and CDR2 SMNVEV (reference sequence). The CDR3 runs to 13 residues. V trimming: 6 bases; J trimming: 1 base; junction bases outside the gene matches: 1. The CDR3 sequence: CASRGTGNTEAFF. For the CDR3, the DNA is TGTGCCAGCAGGGGGACAGGGAACACTGAAGCTTTCTTT.

This clonotype was detected ten times or more. The V call is TRBV11-3, the J call TRBJ1-3, with no clear D. The V gene lost 5 bases and the J gene lost 8 bases, with 13 bases spanning the gap. The germline V gene has CDR1 SGHNT and CDR2 YENEEA. The CDR3 runs to 13 residues. CDR3 region: CASSRTGLDTIYF. For the CDR3, the DNA is TGTGCCAGCAGCCGGACGGGTTTGGACACCATATATTTT. Complete variable domain (other parts from reference TRBV11-3 and TRBJ1-3): EAGVVQSPRYKIIEKKQPVAFWCNPISGHNTLYWYLQNLGQGPELLIRYENEEAVDDSQLPKDRFSAERLKGVDSTLKIQPAELGDSAVYLCASSRTGLDTIYFGEGSWLTVV.